This entry is about one TCR beta chain. Its antigen is unidentified. The treatment was: oral pan-JAK inhibitor, 5-10 mg twice daily. These data come from a study of CD8+ T cells in alopecia areata. Isolated RNA was reverse transcribed into cDNA used as the sequencing template. Clones were read by immunoSEQ multiplex PCR, and TCRdb kept only the in-frame ones, dropping some. The table has 35,000 to 50,000 clones, roughly 65% seen once. With 8 bases removed from V and 7 bases from J, the gap between germline ends came to 5 bases. The CDR3 totals 10 residues. Germline V CDR1 and CDR2: SNHLY, FYNNEI. Findings of the study overall: Normal scalp had lower clonality than lesional scalp, with alopecia totalis/universalis lesions showing this most strongly. Normal skin contains resident alphabeta T cells, and these are also sequenced in scalp samples.

The specimen was CD8+ T cells sorted from blood, collected at week 4, from a patient treated with tofacitinib. This sequence originates from a human donor with alopecia areata. The V and J genes are TRBV2 and TRBJ2-2; D not resolved. CDR3 in DNA: TGTGCCAGCTTTTACGGGGAGCTGTTTTTT. As protein: CASFYGELFF.